This record covers a single TCR beta chain. A Seattle source enrolled patients during active infection and followed them longitudinally. This specimen belongs to a study of blood T cell repertoires in COVID-19. The wider study: Acute and convalescent COVID-19 specimens originated in the United States, Italy and Spain. The analysed material was cDNA or gDNA that came from T cells, B-cell-depleted T cells, or PBMCs.

Original data processing: Counts of nucleated cells, estimated from reference gene primer amplification, were obtained. Here immunoSEQ multiplex PCR was the method, and the copy in TCRdb shows in-frame clones only, minus some. V and J calls and clone size are given by that table; D and trimming were obtained from the DNA. The data hold 300,000 to 400,000 clones, with 70% to 90% observed a single time. This clonotype originated in a woman aged 30 to 39 with COVID-19, enrolled during active disease. Sequences were obtained from peripheral blood.

In nucleotides, the CDR3 is TGTGCCAGCAGCTTTGCGGGGGGGCAAGAGACCCAGTACTTC. Translating it yields CASSFAGGQETQYF. The chain has TRBV11-1 and TRBJ2-5; 9 nucleotides align to TRBD2. The CDR3 is 14 amino acids. Per the germline V gene, CDR1 is SGHAT and CDR2 is FQDESV (reference sequence). V lost 3 bases, J lost 2 bases, and 1 base stayed unmatched.